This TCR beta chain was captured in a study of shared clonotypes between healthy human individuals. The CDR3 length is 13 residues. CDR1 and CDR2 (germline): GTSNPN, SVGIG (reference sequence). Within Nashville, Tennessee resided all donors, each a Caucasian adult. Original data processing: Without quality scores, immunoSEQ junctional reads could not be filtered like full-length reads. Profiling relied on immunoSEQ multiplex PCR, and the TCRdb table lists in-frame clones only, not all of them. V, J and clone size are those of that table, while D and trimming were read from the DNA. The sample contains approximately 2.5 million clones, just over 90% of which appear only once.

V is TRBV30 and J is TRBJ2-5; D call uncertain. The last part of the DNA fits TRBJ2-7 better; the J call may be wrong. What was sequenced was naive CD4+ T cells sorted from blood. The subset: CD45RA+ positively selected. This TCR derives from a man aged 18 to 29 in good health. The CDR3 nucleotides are TGTGCCCGGCTATCCCCAAACGACTACGAGCAGTACTTC. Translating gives CARLSPNDYEQYF.